This T cell receptor beta chain stems from a study of blood T cell repertoires in COVID-19. The wider study: Acute and convalescent COVID-19 specimens originated in the United States, Italy and Spain. PBMCs, B-cell-depleted T cells, or T cells provided the cDNA or gDNA that made up the material.

This CDR3 region has 13 residues. Trimming took 3 bases from V and 4 from J; bases not matched to a gene: 2. Germline-derived CDR1 and CDR2 are LNHNV and YYDKDF (reference sequence). Study processing details: Scientists estimated how many nucleated cells there were by amplifying reference gene primers. Here immunoSEQ multiplex PCR was the method, and the copy in TCRdb shows in-frame clones only, minus some. V and J calls and clone size follow that table, whereas D and trimming were derived from the DNA. The sample yields approximately 200,000 clones, 70% to 90% seen once. The receptor was derived from a man in his 60s with acute or convalescent COVID-19. The sequenced sample consisted of peripheral blood. This sequence joins TRBV15 and TRBJ1-2, with 7 bases matching TRBD1. The CDR3, as DNA: TGTGCCACCAGCAGCCCAGGGGGCTATGGCTACACCTTC. Residues: CATSSPGGYGYTF.